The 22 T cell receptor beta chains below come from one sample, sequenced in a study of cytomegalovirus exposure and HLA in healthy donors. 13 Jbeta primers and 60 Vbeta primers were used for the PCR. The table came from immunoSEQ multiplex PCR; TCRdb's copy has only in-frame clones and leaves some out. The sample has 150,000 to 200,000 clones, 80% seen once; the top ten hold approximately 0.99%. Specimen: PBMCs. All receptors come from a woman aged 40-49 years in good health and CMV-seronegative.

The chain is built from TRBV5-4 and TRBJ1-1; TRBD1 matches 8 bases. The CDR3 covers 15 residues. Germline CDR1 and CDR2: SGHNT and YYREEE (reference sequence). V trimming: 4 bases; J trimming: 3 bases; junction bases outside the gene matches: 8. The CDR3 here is CASSESGGIYTEAFF. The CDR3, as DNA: TGTGCCAGCAGCGAATCAGGGGGCATCTACACTGAAGCTTTCTTT.

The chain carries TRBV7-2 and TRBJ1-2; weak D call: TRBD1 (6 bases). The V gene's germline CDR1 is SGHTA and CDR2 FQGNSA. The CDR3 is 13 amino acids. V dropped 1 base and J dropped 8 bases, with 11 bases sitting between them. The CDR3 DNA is TGTGCCAGCAGCTTAGGGGGGGGCAGCGGCTACACCTTC. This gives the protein CASSLGGGSGYTF.

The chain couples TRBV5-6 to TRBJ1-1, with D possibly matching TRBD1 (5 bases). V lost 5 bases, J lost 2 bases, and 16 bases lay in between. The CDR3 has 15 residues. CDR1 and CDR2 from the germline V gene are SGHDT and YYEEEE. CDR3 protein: CASRLVQESNTEAFF. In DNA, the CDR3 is TGTGCCAGCAGACTGGTACAGGAAAGTAACACTGAAGCTTTCTTT.

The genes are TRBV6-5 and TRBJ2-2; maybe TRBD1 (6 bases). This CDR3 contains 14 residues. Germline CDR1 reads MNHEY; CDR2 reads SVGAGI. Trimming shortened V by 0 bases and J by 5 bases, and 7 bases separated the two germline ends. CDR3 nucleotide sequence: TGTGCCAGCAGTTACTCGCAGGGGACCGGGGAGCTGTTTTTT. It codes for CASSYSQGTGELFF.

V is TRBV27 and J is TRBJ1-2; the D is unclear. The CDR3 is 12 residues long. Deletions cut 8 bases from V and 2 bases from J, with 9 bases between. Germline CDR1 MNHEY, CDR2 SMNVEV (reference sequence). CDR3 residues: CASFGRNYGYTF. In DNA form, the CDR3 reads TGTGCCAGCTTTGGCAGAAACTATGGCTACACCTTC.

The CDR3 DNA sequence: TGCGCCAGCAGCCAAAGGGCGGACAAGAACACTGAAGCTTTCTTT. Translated: CASSQRADKNTEAFF. The chain combines TRBV4-3 with TRBJ1-1, with a tentative D call TRBD1 (5 bases). The CDR3 extends over 15 amino acids. Germline CDR1 LGHNA, CDR2 YSLEER. The V end was cut by 2 bases, the J end by 1 base, with 11 bases between.

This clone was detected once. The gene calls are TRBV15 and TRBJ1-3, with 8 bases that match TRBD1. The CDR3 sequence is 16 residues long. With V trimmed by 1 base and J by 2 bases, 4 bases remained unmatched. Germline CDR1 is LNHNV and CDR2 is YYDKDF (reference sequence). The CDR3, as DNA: TGTGCCACCAGCAGAGGGGGACAGGCCGCTGGAAACACCATATATTTT. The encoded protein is CATSRGGQAAGNTIYF.

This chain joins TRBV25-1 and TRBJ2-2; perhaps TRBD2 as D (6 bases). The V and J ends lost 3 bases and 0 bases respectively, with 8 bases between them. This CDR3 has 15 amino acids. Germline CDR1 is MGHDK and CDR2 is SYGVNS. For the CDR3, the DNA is TGTGCCAGCAGTGATCCGGGAGCGAACACCGGGGAGCTGTTTTTT. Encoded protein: CASSDPGANTGELFF.

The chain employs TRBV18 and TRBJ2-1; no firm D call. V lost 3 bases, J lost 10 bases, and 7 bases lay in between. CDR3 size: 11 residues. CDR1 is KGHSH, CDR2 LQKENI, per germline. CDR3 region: CASSPNSEQFF. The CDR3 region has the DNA TGTGCCAGCTCACCTAATTCGGAGCAGTTCTTC.

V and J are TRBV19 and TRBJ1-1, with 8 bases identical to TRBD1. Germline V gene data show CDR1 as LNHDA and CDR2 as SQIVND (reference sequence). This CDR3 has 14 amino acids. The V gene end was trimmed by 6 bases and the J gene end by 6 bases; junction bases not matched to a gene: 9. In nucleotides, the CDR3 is TGTGCCAGTAGCCTACAGGGGGATCTCGCTGAAGCTTTCTTT. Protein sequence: CASSLQGDLAEAFF.

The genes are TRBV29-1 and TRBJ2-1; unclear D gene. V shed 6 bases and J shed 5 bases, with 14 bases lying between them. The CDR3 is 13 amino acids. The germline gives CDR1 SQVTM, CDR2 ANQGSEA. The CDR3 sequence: CSVEYSSDNEQFF. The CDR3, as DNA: TGCAGCGTCGAGTACTCTTCGGACAATGAGCAGTTCTTC.

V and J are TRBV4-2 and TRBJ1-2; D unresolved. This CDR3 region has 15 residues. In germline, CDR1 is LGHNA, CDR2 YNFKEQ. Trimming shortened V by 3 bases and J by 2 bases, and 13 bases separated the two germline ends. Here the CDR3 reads CASSQRLEQNYGYTF. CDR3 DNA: TGTGCCAGCAGCCAGCGACTCGAGCAAAACTATGGCTACACCTTC.

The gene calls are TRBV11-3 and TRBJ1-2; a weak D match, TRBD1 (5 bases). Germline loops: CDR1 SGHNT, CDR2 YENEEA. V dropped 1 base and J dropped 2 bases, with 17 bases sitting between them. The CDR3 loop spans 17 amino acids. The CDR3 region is CASSLGGTGEKNYGYTF. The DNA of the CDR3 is TGTGCCAGCAGCTTAGGGGGTACGGGGGAGAAGAACTATGGCTACACCTTC.

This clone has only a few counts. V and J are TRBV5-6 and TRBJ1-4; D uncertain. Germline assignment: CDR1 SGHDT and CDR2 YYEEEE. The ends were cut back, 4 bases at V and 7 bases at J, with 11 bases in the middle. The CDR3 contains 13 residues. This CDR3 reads CASSLPTGEKLFF. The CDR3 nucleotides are TGTGCCAGCAGCCTGCCGACGGGTGAAAAACTGTTTTTT.

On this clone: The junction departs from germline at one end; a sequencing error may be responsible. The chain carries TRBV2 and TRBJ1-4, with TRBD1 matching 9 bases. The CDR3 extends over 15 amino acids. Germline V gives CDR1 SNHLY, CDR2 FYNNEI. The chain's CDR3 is CASSDPGQGNGKLFF. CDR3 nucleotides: TGTGCCAGCAGCGATCCGGGACAGGGAAATGGAAAACTGTTTTTT.

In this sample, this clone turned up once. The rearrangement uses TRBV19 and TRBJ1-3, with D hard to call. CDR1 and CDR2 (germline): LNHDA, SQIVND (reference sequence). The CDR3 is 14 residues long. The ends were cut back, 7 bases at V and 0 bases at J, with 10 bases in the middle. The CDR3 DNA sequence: TGTGCCAGTATGAAGTTAGACTCTGGAAACACCATATATTTT. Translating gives CASMKLDSGNTIYF.

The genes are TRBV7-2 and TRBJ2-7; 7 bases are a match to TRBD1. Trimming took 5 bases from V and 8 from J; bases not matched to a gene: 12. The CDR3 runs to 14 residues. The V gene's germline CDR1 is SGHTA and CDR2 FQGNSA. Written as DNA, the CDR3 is TGTGCCAGCAGCGTCCCGGGACAGACAACCCAGCAGTACTTC. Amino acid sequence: CASSVPGQTTQQYF.

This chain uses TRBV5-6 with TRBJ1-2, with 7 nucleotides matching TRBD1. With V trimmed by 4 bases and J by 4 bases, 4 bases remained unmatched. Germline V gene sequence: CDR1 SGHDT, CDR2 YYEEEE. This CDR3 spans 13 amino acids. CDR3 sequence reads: CASSNRDSYGYTF. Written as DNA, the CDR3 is TGTGCCAGCAGCAACCGGGACAGCTATGGCTACACCTTC.

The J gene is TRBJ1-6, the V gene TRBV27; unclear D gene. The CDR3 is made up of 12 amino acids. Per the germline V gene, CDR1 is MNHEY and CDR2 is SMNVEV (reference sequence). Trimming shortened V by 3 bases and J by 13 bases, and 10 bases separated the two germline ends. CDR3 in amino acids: CASSFFSGPLHF. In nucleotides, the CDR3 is TGTGCCAGCAGTTTTTTTTCGGGGCCCCTCCACTTT.

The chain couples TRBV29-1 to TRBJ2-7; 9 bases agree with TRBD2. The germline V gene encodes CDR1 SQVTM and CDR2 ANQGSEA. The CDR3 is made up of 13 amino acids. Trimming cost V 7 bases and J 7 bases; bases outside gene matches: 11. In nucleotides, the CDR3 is TGCAGCGCCCCCTCGCGGGAGGGCCGGGAGCAGTACTTC. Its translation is CSAPSREGREQYF.

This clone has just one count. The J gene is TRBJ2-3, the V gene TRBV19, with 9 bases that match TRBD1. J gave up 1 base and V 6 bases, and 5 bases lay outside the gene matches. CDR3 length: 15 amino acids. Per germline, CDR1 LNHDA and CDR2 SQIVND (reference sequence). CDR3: CASRRDRDRTDTQYF. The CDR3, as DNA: TGTGCCAGTAGACGGGACAGGGATCGCACAGATACGCAGTATTTT.

CDR3 sequence reads: CASSSTGYEQYV. The CDR3 DNA is TGTGCCAGCAGCTCGACAGGCTACGAGCAGTACGTC. This chain connects TRBV5-8 to TRBJ2-7, with D possibly being TRBD1 (6 bases). This CDR3 region has 12 residues. Looked up from germline, CDR1 is SGHTS and CDR2 is YDEGEE. V lost 3 bases to trimming and J lost 3 bases, with 7 bases between them.